The 11 T cell receptor beta chains given below trace back to one sample, sequenced in a study of a mutant IDH1 vaccine in newly diagnosed glioma. Clones were sequenced by immunoSEQ multiplex PCR, and TCRdb holds only the in-frame ones, with some missing. The data hold 58,000 or so clones, with 85% to 90% observed a single time. Noted time point: week 23, last vaccination. Vaccination used 300 ug of mutant IDH1 20-mer peptide per dose, with topical imiquimod. For these TCRs, the target antigens are not known. The sequences come from PBMCs, collected from a glioma patient whose treatment included an IDH1 peptide vaccine. The receptors derive from a middle-aged man with glioma.

In its sample, this clone was seen once. CDR3 in amino acids: CASSEDRGNTDTQYF. CDR3 in DNA: TGTGCCAGCAGTGAAGACAGGGGAAACACAGATACGCAGTATTTT. V is TRBV6-1 and J is TRBJ2-3; 7 positions match TRBD1. The CDR3 extends over 15 amino acids. Germline V CDR1 and CDR2: MNHNS, SASEGT. The trim removed 1 base at V and 2 bases at J, leaving 3 bases unmatched.

The chain is built from TRBV15 and TRBJ1-4, with TRBD1 matching over 9 bases. CDR3 length: 16 residues. Losses at the gene ends were 3 bases for V and 10 bases for J; bases not matched to a gene: 12. The germline CDR1 and CDR2 sequences are LNHNV and YYDKDF (reference sequence). In DNA, the CDR3 is TGTGCCACCAGCAGGCCCCGGGACAGGGCGTGGGGAAAACTGTTTTTT. Protein: CATSRPRDRAWGKLFF.

The V call is TRBV11-3, the J call TRBJ2-1; D unresolved. Germline V CDR1 and CDR2: SGHNT, YENEEA. The V end was cut by 5 bases, the J end by 2 bases, with 16 bases between. The CDR3 is 16 amino acids. CDR3 sequence: CASSVSVQPTYNEQFF. The CDR3 DNA reads as TGTGCCAGCAGCGTATCGGTTCAGCCCACCTACAATGAGCAGTTCTTC.

The chain's CDR3 is CASSLSWGSYEQYF. CDR3 DNA sequence: TGTGCCAGCAGCTTATCGTGGGGATCCTACGAGCAGTACTTC. The V call is TRBV7-2, the J call TRBJ2-7; D not certain. V lost 2 bases, J lost 1 base, and 9 bases lay in between. Germline CDR1 SGHTA, CDR2 FQGNSA. The CDR3 loop spans 14 amino acids.

The chain couples TRBV7-8 to TRBJ2-7; 7 bases match TRBD1. CDR3 length: 15 residues. The V segment lost 5 bases and the J segment 0 bases; nucleotides outside the gene matches: 7. The germline V gene has CDR1 SGHVS and CDR2 FQNEAQ. Here the CDR3 DNA reads TGTGCCAGCAGCCCAGGACAGGCTCTCTCCTACGAGCAGTACTTC. This gives the protein CASSPGQALSYEQYF.

The chain recombines TRBV6-5 with TRBJ1-5; tentative D call: TRBD1 (5 bases). Germline CDR1 reads MNHEY; CDR2 reads SVGAGI. V lost 7 bases and J 4 bases, leaving 14 bases between the germline ends. The CDR3 consists of 14 residues. The chain's CDR3 is CASKGTGGNQPQHF. In DNA, the CDR3 is TGTGCCAGCAAGGGTACAGGTGGGAATCAGCCCCAGCATTTT.

V gene TRBV7-3 combines with J gene TRBJ2-7; D is unclear. Deletions cut 8 bases from V and 4 bases from J, with 15 bases between. Germline CDR1 is SGHTA and CDR2 is FQGTGA. The CDR3 covers 13 residues. CDR3 protein: CASSQVLGYEQYF. The CDR3 DNA sequence: TGTGCCAGCTCTCAAGTATTGGGGTACGAGCAGTACTTC.

The V and J genes are TRBV2 and TRBJ1-2; 11 nucleotides line up with TRBD1. This CDR3 contains 13 residues. In germline, CDR1 is SNHLY, CDR2 FYNNEI. After removal of 7 bases from V and 6 bases from J, the junction contained 4 bases not matched to a gene. The CDR3 nucleotides are TGTGCCAGCACCTCGGGACAGGGGGATGGCTACACCTTC. The encoded protein is CASTSGQGDGYTF.

The J gene is TRBJ2-1, the V gene TRBV27; the match to TRBD2 covers 8 bases. After removal of 5 bases from V and 4 bases from J, the junction contained 7 bases not matched to a gene. CDR3 size: 15 residues. The V gene's germline CDR1 is MNHEY and CDR2 SMNVEV (reference sequence). Here the CDR3 reads CASSPQLAEYNEQFF. The CDR3 bases are TGTGCCAGCAGTCCCCAACTAGCGGAGTACAATGAGCAGTTCTTC.

This clone was observed a single time. The V call is TRBV2, the J call TRBJ1-2; D perhaps matches TRBD1 (6 bases). The CDR3 extends over 13 amino acids. Trimming pared 6 bases from V and 6 bases from J, leaving 14 bases between. From germline, CDR1 is SNHLY and CDR2 FYNNEI. As DNA, the CDR3 is TGTGCCAGCAGCGATTACAGGGTTGATGGCTACACCTTC. Encoded protein: CASSDYRVDGYTF. The whole variable domain, remainder taken from reference TRBV2 and TRBJ1-2, is EPEVTQTPSHQVTQMGQEVILRCVPISNHLYFYWYRQILGQKVEFLVSFYNNEISEKSEIFDDQFSVERPDGSNFTLKIRSTKLEDSAMYFCASSDYRVDGYTFGSGTRLTVV.

This chain links TRBV5-1 with TRBJ2-7; D not resolved. The germline CDR1 and CDR2 sequences are SGHRS and YFSETQ. With 0 bases removed from V and 0 bases from J, the gap between germline ends came to 16 bases. CDR3 length: 17 amino acids. The CDR3 DNA reads TGCGCCAGCAGCTTGGCCGTAAGAATCCCGAGCTCCTACGAGCAGTACTTC. Protein product: CASSLAVRIPSSYEQYF. The full variable domain, completed using reference TRBV5-1 and TRBJ2-7, is KAGVTQTPRYLIKTRGQQVTLSCSPISGHRSVSWYQQTPGQGLQFLFEYFSETQRNKGNFPGRFSGRQFSNSRSEMNVSTLELGDSALYLCASSLAVRIPSSYEQYFGPGTRLTVT.